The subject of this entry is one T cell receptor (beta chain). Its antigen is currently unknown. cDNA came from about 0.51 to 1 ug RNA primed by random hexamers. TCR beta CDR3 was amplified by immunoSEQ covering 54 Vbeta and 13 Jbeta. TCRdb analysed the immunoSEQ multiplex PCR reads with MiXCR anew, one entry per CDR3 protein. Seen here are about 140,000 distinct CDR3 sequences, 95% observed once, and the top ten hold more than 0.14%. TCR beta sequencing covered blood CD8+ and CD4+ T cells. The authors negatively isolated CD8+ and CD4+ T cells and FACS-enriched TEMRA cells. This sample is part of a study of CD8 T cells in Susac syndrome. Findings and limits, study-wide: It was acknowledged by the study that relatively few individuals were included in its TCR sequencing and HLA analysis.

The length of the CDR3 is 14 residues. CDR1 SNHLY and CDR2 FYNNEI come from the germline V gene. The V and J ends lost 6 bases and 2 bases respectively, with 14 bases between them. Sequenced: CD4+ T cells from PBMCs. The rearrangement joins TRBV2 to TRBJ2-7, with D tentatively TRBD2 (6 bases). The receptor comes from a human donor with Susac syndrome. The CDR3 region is CASSRLVGAYEQYF. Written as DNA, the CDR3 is TGTGCCAGCAGCAGACTAGTGGGAGCCTACGAGCAGTACTTC.